What follows is one T cell receptor (beta chain) and its context. Its antigen is still unknown. The data were obtained in a study of CD8 T cells in Susac syndrome. The study, taken as a whole, reports: It was acknowledged in the study that its TCR sequencing and HLA analysis involved a relatively small number of individuals.

The germline V gene has CDR1 SGHTA and CDR2 FQGNSA. With 5 bases clipped from V and 9 bases from J, the junction kept 8 bases outside the gene matches. The CDR3 has 15 residues. With random hexamers, roughly 0.45 to 1 ug RNA was reverse transcribed. Amplification of TCR beta CDR3 spanned 54 Vbeta and 13 Jbeta via immunoSEQ multiplex PCR. One entry per CDR3 protein, called by TCRdb with MiXCR from the immunoSEQ multiplex PCR reads. The top ten hold 0.06% to 0.075% of the sample, which has a few hundred thousand distinct CDR3 sequences, approximately 90% seen once. The multiple sclerosis controls were treatment-naive patients affected by stable or active relapsing-remitting disease. TEMRA cells were FACS-enriched, while CD8+ and CD4+ T cells were negatively isolated.

The genes are TRBV7-2 and TRBJ2-7, with 15 positions matching TRBD2. The sequence derives from a human donor with multiple sclerosis. The sequencing input was CD4+ T cells from PBMCs. DNA of the CDR3: TGTGCCAGCAGCATAAGGACTAGCGGGAGGGGAGTGCAGTACTTC. Translation: CASSIRTSGRGVQYF.